This is a list of T cell receptor beta chains from one sample in a study of siplizumab effects on memory and regulatory T cells. The table came from immunoSEQ multiplex PCR; TCRdb's copy has only in-frame clones and leaves some out. Of about 100,000 clones listed, more than 90% are singletons. Sequences were obtained from CD4+ T cells sorted from blood. All receptors come from a human donor in good health. Both conserved end residues are part of each CDR3. The D gene is left open where the match is weak. Only some rows state a clone size, as once, few, many or a class for expanded clones.

J gene: TRBJ1-4; clone size: NA; V gene: TRBV19; D gene: TRBD1; CDR3 protein: CASSTGQGFEKLFF; CDR3 DNA: TGTGCCAGTAGTACGGGACAGGGATTTGAAAAACTGTTTTTT
J gene: TRBJ2-7; clone size: NA; V gene: TRBV11-2; D gene: NA; CDR3 protein: CASSPARYEQYF; CDR3 DNA: TGTGCCAGCAGCCCGGCCCGGTACGAGCAGTACTTC
J gene: TRBJ2-1; clone size: NA; V gene: TRBV7-2; D gene: NA; CDR3 protein: CASSLFRGANEQFF; CDR3 DNA: TGTGCCAGCAGCTTATTCCGGGGGGCGAATGAGCAGTTCTTC
J gene: TRBJ2-7; clone size: NA; V gene: TRBV7-2; D gene: TRBD1; CDR3 protein: CASSPGTGFSEQYF; CDR3 DNA: TGTGCCAGCAGCCCCGGGACAGGATTTAGCGAGCAGTACTTC
J gene: TRBJ1-1; clone size: NA; V gene: TRBV7-2; D gene: NA; CDR3 protein: CASSLKVGPGLEAFF; CDR3 DNA: TGTGCCAGCAGCTTAAAGGTCGGACCCGGACTGGAAGCTTTCTTT
J gene: TRBJ2-3; clone size: NA; V gene: TRBV7-6; D gene: NA; CDR3 protein: CASSPTSTDTQYF; CDR3 DNA: TGTGCCAGCAGCCCGACTAGCACAGATACGCAGTATTTT
J gene: TRBJ1-5; clone size: NA; V gene: TRBV19; D gene: NA; CDR3 protein: CASTAWGAGQPQHF; CDR3 DNA: TGTGCCAGTACGGCCTGGGGGGCAGGGCAGCCCCAGCATTTT
J gene: TRBJ2-1; clone size: NA; V gene: TRBV15; D gene: NA; CDR3 protein: CATSRDPLHSYNEQFF; CDR3 DNA: TGTGCCACCAGCAGAGATCCTCTGCACTCCTACAATGAGCAGTTCTTC
J gene: TRBJ2-1; clone size: once; V gene: TRBV4-1; D gene: NA; CDR3 protein: CASSEYNEQFF; CDR3 DNA: TGCGCCAGCTCCGAATACAATGAGCAGTTCTTC
J gene: TRBJ1-2; clone size: few; V gene: TRBV7-3; D gene: NA; CDR3 protein: CASSEGVFGYTF; CDR3 DNA: TGTGCCAGCTCCGAAGGGGTTTTTGGCTACACCTTC
J gene: TRBJ2-3; clone size: NA; V gene: TRBV11-2; D gene: TRBD2; CDR3 protein: CASSHRGRGAGDTQYF; CDR3 DNA: TGTGCCAGCAGCCATCGGGGGCGGGGGGCCGGAGATACGCAGTATTTT
J gene: TRBJ1-1; clone size: NA; V gene: TRBV15; D gene: NA; CDR3 protein: CATSPWGAENTEAFF; CDR3 DNA: TGTGCCACCAGCCCCTGGGGGGCGGAGAACACTGAAGCTTTCTTT
J gene: TRBJ1-2; clone size: NA; V gene: TRBV28; D gene: TRBD1; CDR3 protein: CASTSRDRGFYYGYTF; CDR3 DNA: TGTGCCAGCACCAGCCGGGACAGGGGGTTTTACTATGGCTACACCTTC
J gene: TRBJ1-2; clone size: NA; V gene: TRBV19; D gene: TRBD1; CDR3 protein: CASIRGGLGYGYTF; CDR3 DNA: TGTGCCAGTATCCGAGGGGGCCTTGGGTATGGCTACACCTTC
J gene: TRBJ2-7; clone size: NA; V gene: TRBV14; D gene: TRBD1; CDR3 protein: CASSQKWTGWNEQYF; CDR3 DNA: TGTGCCAGCAGCCAAAAGTGGACAGGGTGGAACGAGCAGTACTTC
J gene: TRBJ1-3; clone size: NA; V gene: TRBV11-2; D gene: TRBD1; CDR3 protein: CASSTGAGNTIYF; CDR3 DNA: TGTGCCAGCAGTACAGGGGCTGGAAACACCATATATTTT
J gene: TRBJ2-2; clone size: NA; V gene: TRBV4-3; D gene: NA; CDR3 protein: CASGAGSGNTGELFF; CDR3 DNA: TGCGCCAGCGGGGCGGGGAGCGGGAACACCGGGGAGCTGTTTTTT
J gene: TRBJ2-2; clone size: NA; V gene: TRBV29-1; D gene: TRBD1; CDR3 protein: CSVAGDSLNTGELFF; CDR3 DNA: TGCAGCGTTGCCGGGGACAGTTTGAACACCGGGGAGCTGTTTTTT
J gene: TRBJ2-1; clone size: NA; V gene: TRBV9; D gene: TRBD2; CDR3 protein: CASSYSGTSGGRYNEQFF; CDR3 DNA: TGTGCCAGCAGCTACTCCGGGACTAGCGGGGGGAGATACAATGAGCAGTTCTTC
J gene: TRBJ2-1; clone size: NA; V gene: TRBV5-1; D gene: NA; CDR3 protein: CASSLEGSSYNEQFF; CDR3 DNA: TGCGCCAGCAGCTTGGAGGGAAGCTCCTACAATGAGCAGTTCTTC
J gene: TRBJ2-5; clone size: NA; V gene: TRBV5-6; D gene: TRBD2; CDR3 protein: CASALRLAGKETQYF; CDR3 DNA: TGTGCCAGCGCTTTGCGGCTAGCGGGGAAAGAGACCCAGTACTTC
J gene: TRBJ1-1; clone size: few; V gene: TRBV19; D gene: TRBD1; CDR3 protein: CASSQGTGKAFF; CDR3 DNA: TGTGCCAGTAGCCAGGGGACAGGCAAAGCTTTCTTT
J gene: TRBJ1-4; clone size: NA; V gene: TRBV6-6; D gene: NA; CDR3 protein: CASSYHRDNEKLFF; CDR3 DNA: TGTGCCAGCAGTTACCACAGGGATAATGAAAAACTGTTTTTT
J gene: TRBJ1-1; clone size: NA; V gene: TRBV7-9; D gene: NA; CDR3 protein: CASSLNSRAFF; CDR3 DNA: TGTGCCAGCAGCCTCAACTCAAGGGCTTTCTTT
J gene: TRBJ2-7; clone size: NA; V gene: TRBV7-2; D gene: NA; CDR3 protein: CASSPGDRFYEQYF; CDR3 DNA: TGTGCCAGCAGCCCGGGGGACAGATTCTACGAGCAGTACTTC
J gene: TRBJ2-1; clone size: once; V gene: TRBV7-6; D gene: TRBD2; CDR3 protein: CASSELAGANNEQFF; CDR3 DNA: TGTGCCAGCAGCGAGCTAGCGGGGGCCAACAATGAGCAGTTCTTC
J gene: TRBJ1-2; clone size: NA; V gene: TRBV14; D gene: NA; CDR3 protein: CASSQGGQIIYGYTF; CDR3 DNA: TGTGCCAGCAGCCAAGGAGGACAGATCATCTATGGCTACACCTTC
J gene: TRBJ1-6; clone size: NA; V gene: TRBV5-6; D gene: NA; CDR3 protein: CASSLGFEESPLHF; CDR3 DNA: TGTGCCAGCAGCCTCGGTTTCGAGGAATCACCCCTCCACTTT
J gene: TRBJ2-7; clone size: NA; V gene: TRBV7-9; D gene: TRBD1; CDR3 protein: CASSLAGTGMDEQYF; CDR3 DNA: TGTGCCAGCAGCTTAGCCGGGACAGGGATGGACGAGCAGTACTTC
J gene: TRBJ1-2; clone size: NA; V gene: TRBV27; D gene: NA; CDR3 protein: CASSLPGGSGYTF; CDR3 DNA: TGTGCCAGCAGTTTGCCGGGGGGCTCTGGCTACACCTTC
J gene: TRBJ2-3; clone size: NA; V gene: TRBV7-9; D gene: TRBD2; CDR3 protein: CASSSGGALTDTQYF; CDR3 DNA: TGTGCCAGCAGCTCGGGGGGGGCCCTCACAGATACGCAGTATTTT
J gene: TRBJ1-5; clone size: NA; V gene: TRBV7-8; D gene: TRBD1; CDR3 protein: CASSPGQGEFQPQHF; CDR3 DNA: TGTGCCAGCAGCCCCGGACAGGGGGAATTTCAGCCCCAGCATTTT
J gene: TRBJ2-7; clone size: NA; V gene: TRBV6-5; D gene: NA; CDR3 protein: CASSHNYGSYEQYF; CDR3 DNA: TGTGCCAGCAGCCACAATTACGGCTCCTACGAGCAGTACTTC
J gene: TRBJ1-1; clone size: once; V gene: TRBV11-1; D gene: NA; CDR3 protein: CASSLEMNTEAFF; CDR3 DNA: TGTGCCAGCAGCTTAGAGATGAACACTGAAGCTTTCTTT
J gene: TRBJ1-5; clone size: NA; V gene: TRBV7-2; D gene: NA; CDR3 protein: CASSLERQGNQPQHF; CDR3 DNA: TGTGCCAGCAGCTTGGAGAGACAGGGCAATCAGCCCCAGCATTTT
J gene: TRBJ1-5; clone size: NA; V gene: TRBV27; D gene: TRBD1; CDR3 protein: CASRMTGGIGNQPQHF; CDR3 DNA: TGTGCCAGCAGAATGACAGGGGGCATCGGCAATCAGCCCCAGCATTTT
J gene: TRBJ1-2; clone size: NA; V gene: TRBV30; D gene: TRBD1; CDR3 protein: CAWRIPGGNGYTF; CDR3 DNA: TGTGCCTGGAGAATCCCAGGGGGGAATGGCTACACCTTC
J gene: TRBJ1-6; clone size: few; V gene: TRBV7-6; D gene: NA; CDR3 protein: CASSLEGSGFGNSPLHF; CDR3 DNA: TGTGCCAGCAGCTTAGAAGGATCGGGATTTGGGAATTCACCCCTCCACTTT
J gene: TRBJ2-5; clone size: NA; V gene: TRBV18; D gene: NA; CDR3 protein: CASSGQFQETQYF; CDR3 DNA: TGTGCCAGCTCGGGCCAATTCCAAGAGACCCAGTACTTC
J gene: TRBJ1-6; clone size: once; V gene: TRBV18; D gene: NA; CDR3 protein: CASSPLQGEGSPLHF; CDR3 DNA: TGTGCCAGCTCACCATTACAGGGAGAAGGGTCACCCCTCCACTTT
J gene: TRBJ1-5; clone size: NA; V gene: TRBV27; D gene: TRBD1; CDR3 protein: CASSLGQGFGQPQHF; CDR3 DNA: TGTGCCAGCAGTTTAGGACAGGGGTTCGGTCAGCCCCAGCATTTT
J gene: TRBJ2-7; clone size: NA; V gene: TRBV9; D gene: TRBD1; CDR3 protein: CASSTGTGAYEQYF; CDR3 DNA: TGTGCCAGCAGCACCGGGACAGGGGCCTACGAGCAGTACTTC
J gene: TRBJ2-5; clone size: once; V gene: TRBV7-6; D gene: TRBD1; CDR3 protein: CASSWEGTGGPGGETQYF; CDR3 DNA: TGTGCCAGCAGCTGGGAGGGGACAGGGGGTCCGGGTGGAGAGACCCAGTACTTC
J gene: TRBJ2-7; clone size: NA; V gene: TRBV25-1; D gene: TRBD1; CDR3 protein: CASSDPGTGLYEQYF; CDR3 DNA: TGTGCCAGCAGTGATCCCGGGACAGGCTTGTACGAGCAGTACTTC
J gene: TRBJ1-3; clone size: many; V gene: TRBV6-6; D gene: NA; CDR3 protein: CAISRKTESSGNTIYF; CDR3 DNA: TGTGCCATCTCGAGAAAGACGGAAAGCTCTGGAAACACCATATATTTT
J gene: TRBJ2-5; clone size: NA; V gene: TRBV18; D gene: NA; CDR3 protein: CASSLLGYQETQYF; CDR3 DNA: TGTGCCAGCTCACTACTGGGATACCAAGAGACCCAGTACTTC
J gene: TRBJ2-2; clone size: NA; V gene: TRBV4-1; D gene: NA; CDR3 protein: CASSQVRRSATGELFF; CDR3 DNA: TGCGCCAGCAGCCAAGTCCGGAGATCCGCAACCGGGGAGCTGTTTTTT
J gene: TRBJ2-1; clone size: NA; V gene: TRBV6-4; D gene: NA; CDR3 protein: CASSEQGWNEQFF; CDR3 DNA: TGTGCCAGCAGTGAGCAGGGTTGGAATGAGCAGTTCTTC
J gene: TRBJ2-2; clone size: NA; V gene: TRBV19; D gene: TRBD2; CDR3 protein: CASNKRGSNTGELFF; CDR3 DNA: TGTGCCAGTAATAAGCGGGGTAGTAACACCGGGGAGCTGTTTTTT
J gene: TRBJ1-4; clone size: NA; V gene: TRBV11-1; D gene: NA; CDR3 protein: CASSSGRTTTNEKLFF; CDR3 DNA: TGTGCCAGCAGTTCGGGACGGACGACAACTAATGAAAAACTGTTTTTT
J gene: TRBJ1-1; clone size: NA; V gene: TRBV5-6; D gene: NA; CDR3 protein: CASSSITRRFGGPSTEAFF; CDR3 DNA: TGTGCCAGCAGCTCCATTACTAGGAGGTTCGGGGGCCCCAGTACTGAAGCTTTCTTT
J gene: TRBJ1-5; clone size: NA; V gene: TRBV5-1; D gene: TRBD1; CDR3 protein: CASSSTGEQPQHF; CDR3 DNA: TGCGCCAGCAGCTCCACAGGGGAACAGCCCCAGCATTTT
J gene: TRBJ1-1; clone size: NA; V gene: TRBV10-3; D gene: NA; CDR3 protein: CAISESRVERAFF; CDR3 DNA: TGTGCCATCAGTGAGTCAAGGGTAGAACGAGCTTTCTTT
J gene: TRBJ1-3; clone size: NA; V gene: TRBV29-1; D gene: NA; CDR3 protein: CSVVFPIPGSGNTIYF; CDR3 DNA: TGCAGCGTTGTATTCCCCATTCCAGGGTCTGGAAACACCATATATTTT
J gene: TRBJ1-1; clone size: NA; V gene: TRBV12-5; D gene: TRBD1; CDR3 protein: CASGPDRVEAFF; CDR3 DNA: TGTGCTAGTGGCCCAGACAGGGTAGAGGCTTTCTTT
J gene: TRBJ1-2; clone size: NA; V gene: TRBV9; D gene: NA; CDR3 protein: CASSVGRQTFYGYTF; CDR3 DNA: TGTGCCAGCAGCGTAGGAAGACAGACCTTCTATGGCTACACCTTC